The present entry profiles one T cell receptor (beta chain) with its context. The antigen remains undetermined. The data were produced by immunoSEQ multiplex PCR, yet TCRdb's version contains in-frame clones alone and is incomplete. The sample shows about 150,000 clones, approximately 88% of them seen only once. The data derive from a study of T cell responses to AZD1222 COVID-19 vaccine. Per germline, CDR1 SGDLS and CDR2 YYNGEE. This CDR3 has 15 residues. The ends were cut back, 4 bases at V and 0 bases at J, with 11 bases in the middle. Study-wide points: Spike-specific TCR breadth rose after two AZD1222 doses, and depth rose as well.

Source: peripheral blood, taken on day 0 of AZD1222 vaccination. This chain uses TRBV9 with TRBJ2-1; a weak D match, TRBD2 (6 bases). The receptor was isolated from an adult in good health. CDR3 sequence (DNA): TGTGCCAGCAGCTCGGGAGCTTACTCCTACAATGAGCAGTTCTTC. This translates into CASSSGAYSYNEQFF.